This TCR beta chain was identified during a study of radiation and T cells in renal cell carcinoma. Time point indicated: baseline pretreatment blood. Treatment in this sample: 15 Gy SBRT to primary tumor, nephrectomy 4 weeks later. Radiation-treated patients gave blood at baseline, week 2 and week 4. Using immunoSEQ multiplex PCR, the repertoire was profiled, and TCRdb retains in-frame clones only, with some absent. The sample has tens of thousands of clones; over 75% are singletons. This TCR was recovered from a man aged 55 to 70 with renal cell carcinoma. The specimen comprised blood, sampled from a patient whose treatment included radiotherapy and nephrectomy.

The CDR3 DNA reads TGTGCCAGCAGCTTAGGGGGGGGAGGCCCCCGCACCGGGGAGCTGTTTTTT. Its protein product is CASSLGGGGPRTGELFF. The gene calls are TRBV13 and TRBJ2-2, with D tentatively TRBD2 (6 bases). CDR1 is PRHDT, CDR2 FYEKMQ, per germline (reference sequence). Trimming left V 0 bases short and J 4 bases short, with 15 bases between. The CDR3 runs 17 residues. The full variable domain, with the rest looked up from reference TRBV13 and TRBJ2-2, is AAGVIQSPRHLIKEKRETATLKCYPIPRHDTVYWYQQGPGQDPQFLISFYEKMQSDKGSIPDRFSAQQFSDYHSELNMSSLELGDSALYFCASSLGGGGPRTGELFFGEGSRLTVL.